Shown below are 10 T cell receptor beta chains from a single sample sequenced in a study of T cell changes during pregnancy in multiple sclerosis. The repertoire was sequenced with immunoSEQ multiplex PCR; TCRdb's copy has only in-frame clones and lacks some. Of some 52,000 clones in the sample, more than 80% were seen once. The sample was CD4+ T cells from peripheral blood mononuclear cells, taken before pregnancy. These receptors were collected from a female donor with multiple sclerosis, enrolled in a pregnancy study.

The chain is built from TRBV4-2 and TRBJ2-2, with TRBD2 matching 8 bases. The CDR3 is 18 amino acids. Germline values: CDR1 LGHNA, CDR2 YNFKEQ. After removal of 0 bases from V and 2 bases from J, the junction contained 8 bases not matched to a gene. The CDR3 DNA sequence: TGTGCCAGCAGCCAAGATCCCACGGCGGGAGGTAACACCGGGGAGCTGTTTTTT. This gives the protein CASSQDPTAGGNTGELFF.

The chain uses TRBV6-1 and TRBJ2-5, with a weak D call TRBD1 (5 bases). The CDR3 loop spans 14 amino acids. V lost 2 bases to trimming and J lost 1 base, with 8 bases between them. From germline, CDR1 is MNHNS and CDR2 SASEGT. CDR3 sequence (DNA): TGTGCCAGCAGTGAATGGGGCAGCCAAGAGACCCAGTACTTC. Residues: CASSEWGSQETQYF.

This sequence joins TRBV5-4 and TRBJ2-7; D uncertain. CDR1 and CDR2 (germline): SGHNT, YYREEE (reference sequence). V was shortened by 4 bases and J by 3 bases, with 14 bases between the two germline ends. This CDR3 is built from 14 residues. CDR3 region: CASSRDFLNYEQYF. CDR3 bases: TGTGCCAGCAGCCGCGACTTCCTTAACTACGAGCAGTACTTC.

The CDR3 sequence is CASSPRTANTEAFF. The CDR3 DNA is TGTGCCAGCAGCCCAAGGACAGCGAACACTGAAGCTTTCTTT. The gene calls are TRBV5-5 and TRBJ1-1; TRBD1 might be the D (6 bases). Germline-derived CDR1 and CDR2 are SGHKS and YYEKEE (reference sequence). V was shortened by 4 bases and J by 1 base, with 11 bases between the two germline ends. CDR3 length: 14 amino acids. The whole variable domain, remainder taken from reference TRBV5-5 and TRBJ1-1, is DAGVTQSPTHLIKTRGQQVTLRCSPISGHKSVSWYQQVLGQGPQFIFQYYEKEERGRGNFPDRFSARQFPNYSSELNVNALLLGDSALYLCASSPRTANTEAFFGQGTRLTVV.

The rearrangement joins TRBV2 to TRBJ2-2, with D possibly TRBD1 on 6 matching bases. Trimming removed 2 bases at V and 3 bases at J, with 10 bases between. This CDR3 has 15 residues. Germline CDR1 SNHLY, CDR2 FYNNEI. CDR3: CASSELDRYTGELFF. The CDR3 region has the DNA TGTGCCAGCAGTGAATTGGACAGATACACCGGGGAGCTGTTTTTT.

The J gene is TRBJ2-2, the V gene TRBV4-1; 9 nucleotides line up with TRBD1. The germline gives CDR1 MGHRA, CDR2 YSYEKL. The V segment lost 4 bases and the J segment 2 bases; nucleotides outside the gene matches: 5. The CDR3 length is 16 residues. CDR3 amino acids: CASSRRDRANTGELFF. The CDR3 nucleotides read TGCGCCAGCAGCCGCCGGGACAGGGCAAACACCGGGGAGCTGTTTTTT.

The chain couples TRBV7-2 to TRBJ2-1; 11 nucleotides line up with TRBD2. CDR3 length: 15 residues. The ends lost 5 bases at V and 9 bases at J; junction bases unmatched: 9. CDR1 and CDR2 from the germline V gene are SGHTA and FQGNSA. The CDR3 spells CASSPQTGTSGEQFF. DNA for the CDR3: TGTGCCAGCAGCCCCCAAACCGGGACTAGCGGTGAGCAGTTCTTC.

For the CDR3, the DNA is TGTGCCAGCAGTTTCGGGACTAGTGTCGCCGGGGAGCTGTTTTTT. Translation gives CASSFGTSVAGELFF. The J gene is TRBJ2-2, the V gene TRBV5-6; 8 bases align to TRBD2. J gave up 6 bases and V 5 bases, and 9 bases lay outside the gene matches. Germline assignment: CDR1 SGHDT and CDR2 YYEEEE. The CDR3 spans 15 residues.

The chain links TRBV6-6 to TRBJ2-6; possibly TRBD2 for D (5 bases). V dropped 2 bases and J dropped 0 bases, with 5 bases sitting between them. CDR3 size: 15 residues. Germline loops: CDR1 MNHNY, CDR2 SVGAGI (reference sequence). CDR3 nucleotides: TGTGCCAGCAGTTACGGGAGCTCTGGGGCCAACGTCCTGACTTTC. As protein: CASSYGSSGANVLTF.

This chain joins TRBV19 and TRBJ1-2; 8 bases align to TRBD1. V lost 5 bases, J lost 4 bases, and 12 bases stayed unmatched. The germline gives CDR1 LNHDA, CDR2 SQIVND (reference sequence). This CDR3 is 16 amino acids long. CDR3 loop: CASSAMDAGGSYGYTF. The CDR3 nucleotides are TGTGCCAGTAGTGCGATGGACGCAGGGGGCAGCTATGGCTACACCTTC. Variable domain in full (rest from reference TRBV19 and TRBJ1-2): DGGITQSPKYLFRKEGQNVTLSCEQNLNHDAMYWYRQDPGQGLRLIYYSQIVNDFQKGDIAEGYSVSREKKESFPLTVTSAQKNPTAFYLCASSAMDAGGSYGYTFGSGTRLTVV.